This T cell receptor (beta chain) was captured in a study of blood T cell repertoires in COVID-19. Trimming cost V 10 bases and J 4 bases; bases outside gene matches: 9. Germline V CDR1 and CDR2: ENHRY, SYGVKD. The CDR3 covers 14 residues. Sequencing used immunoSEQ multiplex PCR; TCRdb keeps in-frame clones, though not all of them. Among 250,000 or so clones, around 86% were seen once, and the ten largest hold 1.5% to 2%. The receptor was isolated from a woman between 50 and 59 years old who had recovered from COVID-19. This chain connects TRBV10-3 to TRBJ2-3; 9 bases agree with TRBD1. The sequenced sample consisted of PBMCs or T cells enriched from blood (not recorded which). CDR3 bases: TGTGCCACCGTTCTGGGACAGGGCTCAGATACGCAGTATTTT. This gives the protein CATVLGQGSDTQYF.